One sample yielded the 32 T cell receptor beta chains listed below, sequenced in a study of T cells after yellow fever vaccination. From the 5' RACE reads, TCRdb called clonotypes with MiXCR, one entry per CDR3 protein. The sample shows some 390,000 distinct CDR3 sequences, 6% to 8% of them seen only once. The sequences come from PBMCs, collected 5 days after the yellow fever booster vaccination. These receptors all come from a man aged 25-45 years who received the YFV17D yellow fever vaccine.

This clonotype showed up many times. This chain uses TRBV5-5 with TRBJ2-7; TRBD1 might be the D (5 bases). The CDR3 length is 15 residues. CDR1 SGHKS and CDR2 YYEKEE come from the germline V gene (reference sequence). V lost 0 bases and J 3 bases, leaving 13 bases between the germline ends. Written as DNA, the CDR3 is TGTGCCAGCAGCTTGGGAGACAGCGCAGGCTACGAGCAGTACTTC. Translating gives CASSLGDSAGYEQYF. Complete variable domain (other parts from reference TRBV5-5 and TRBJ2-7): DAGVTQSPTHLIKTRGQQVTLRCSPISGHKSVSWYQQVLGQGPQFIFQYYEKEERGRGNFPDRFSARQFPNYSSELNVNALLLGDSALYLCASSLGDSAGYEQYFGPGTRLTVT.

This clonotype has a count of ten or more. The rearrangement joins TRBV5-1 to TRBJ2-2; no definite D call. CDR1 and CDR2 from the germline V gene are SGHRS and YFSETQ. This CDR3 spans 13 amino acids. Trimming removed 5 bases from V and 1 base from J, with 6 bases in between. The CDR3 spells CASSPMNTGELFF. The CDR3 coding sequence is TGCGCCAGCAGTCCGATGAACACCGGGGAGCTGTTTTTT.

The J gene is TRBJ2-1, the V gene TRBV7-3, with 10 nucleotides matching TRBD2. The CDR3 is 15 residues long. Germline-derived CDR1 and CDR2 are SGHTA and FQGTGA. V gave up 4 bases and J gave up 10 bases; unmatched junction bases: 10. CDR3 protein: CASSSTPAGGEEQFF. CDR3 nucleotide sequence: TGTGCCAGCAGCTCCACACCAGCGGGAGGGGAGGAGCAGTTCTTC.

The V gene is TRBV5-4, the J gene TRBJ2-5, with a possible D match to TRBD2 (5 bases). CDR3 length: 15 amino acids. Germline CDR1 reads SGHNT; CDR2 reads YYREEE (reference sequence). V was pared by 2 bases and J by 2 bases, with 13 bases between. CDR3 amino acids: CASSFSLATQETQYF. CDR3 DNA sequence: TGTGCCAGCAGCTTTAGCTTAGCGACACAAGAGACCCAGTACTTC.

This clonotype showed up just a few times. The rearrangement links TRBV15 to TRBJ2-6, with D hard to call. This CDR3 is 15 amino acids long. CDR1 LNHNV and CDR2 YYDKDF come from the germline V gene (reference sequence). Trimming stripped 0 bases from V and 0 bases from J, with 3 bases between. The CDR3 DNA reads as TGTGCCACCAGCAGAGAACGCTCTGGGGCCAACGTCCTGACTTTC. This codes for CATSRERSGANVLTF. Filled out from reference TRBV15 and TRBJ2-6, the complete variable domain reads DAMVIQNPRYQVTQFGKPVTLSCSQTLNHNVMYWYQQKSSQAPKLLFHYYDKDFNNEADTPDNFQSRRPNTSFCFLDIRSPGLGDTAMYLCATSRERSGANVLTFGAGSRLTVL.

Only a few counts were recorded for this clonotype. This sequence joins TRBV7-6 and TRBJ2-1, with 11 bases lining up with TRBD2. CDR1 is SGHVS, CDR2 FNYEAQ, per germline. The CDR3 is made up of 17 amino acids. V was clipped by 5 bases and J by 6 bases; unmatched bases: 12. CDR3 nucleotide sequence: TGTGCCAGCAGCGTCAGGCTCGGTAGCGGGAGGGTCAATGAGCAGTTCTTC. This encodes CASSVRLGSGRVNEQFF.

At least ten counts were recorded for this clonotype. V usage is TRBV11-2 and J usage is TRBJ1-4; perhaps TRBD1 as D (5 bases). Germline assignment: CDR1 SGHAT and CDR2 FQNNGV. The CDR3 contains 11 residues. Trimming took 8 bases from V and 8 from J, leaving 9 bases between them. The CDR3 sequence is CASGRGEKLFF. The DNA of the CDR3 is TGTGCCAGCGGGAGGGGCGAAAAACTGTTTTTT.

This rearrangement joins TRBV19 to TRBJ2-1; D ambiguous. The CDR3 is made up of 16 amino acids. The V and J ends lost 3 bases and 1 base respectively, with 13 bases between them. CDR1 and CDR2 (germline): LNHDA, SQIVND (reference sequence). CDR3 in amino acids: CASSIAPLGSYNEQFF. CDR3 nucleotides: TGTGCCAGTAGTATTGCGCCCCTCGGATCCTACAATGAGCAGTTCTTC.

This clonotype was observed many times. The rearrangement links TRBV7-2 to TRBJ2-7; D not certain. The germline V and J ends were trimmed by 2 bases and 6 bases, with 11 bases remaining between them. This CDR3 has 13 amino acids. Germline V gene lookup returns CDR1 SGHTA and CDR2 FQGNSA. For the CDR3, the DNA is TGTGCCAGCAGCTTAATCAGCCCTCTCGAGCAGTACTTC. This encodes CASSLISPLEQYF.

The V and J genes are TRBV29-1 and TRBJ2-6; 10 bases match TRBD1. Germline CDR1 is SQVTM and CDR2 is ANQGSEA. J lost 2 bases, V lost 4 bases, and 2 bases had no gene match. This CDR3 is 15 amino acids long. The CDR3 sequence: CSVVGQGAGANVLTF. In nucleotides, the CDR3 is TGCAGCGTTGTCGGACAGGGGGCTGGGGCCAACGTCCTGACTTTC.

This clonotype was recorded many times. The rearrangement uses TRBV15 and TRBJ2-7, with TRBD1 identical over 7 bases. CDR1 LNHNV and CDR2 YYDKDF come from the germline V gene (reference sequence). Trimming at V came to 4 bases and at J to 5 bases, leaving 8 bases not matched to a gene. CDR3 size: 14 residues. CDR3: CATSKRDSYDEQYF. The CDR3 DNA reads TGTGCCACCAGCAAACGGGACAGTTATGACGAGCAGTACTTC.

This clonotype came up a few times. The genes are TRBV15 and TRBJ1-5; possible D gene TRBD1, 5 bases. V was cut by 4 bases and J by 7 bases, with 8 bases left in between. This CDR3 region has 12 residues. Per the germline V gene, CDR1 is LNHNV and CDR2 is YYDKDF (reference sequence). As DNA, the CDR3 is TGTGCCACCAGCATCGGGGGACAGCCCCAGCATTTT. The encoded protein is CATSIGGQPQHF.

This clonotype showed up many times. Here the CDR3 reads CSVLGVAGANVLTF. CDR3 bases: TGCAGCGTTTTAGGGGTAGCTGGGGCCAACGTCCTGACTTTC. V gene TRBV29-1 combines with J gene TRBJ2-6; the D gene is possibly TRBD1 (5 bases). CDR1 and CDR2 (germline): SQVTM, ANQGSEA. V was shortened by 5 bases and J by 2 bases, with 10 bases between the two germline ends. The CDR3 extends over 14 amino acids.

The chain links TRBV20-1 to TRBJ2-2; possible D gene TRBD2, 6 bases. The CDR3 consists of 14 residues. Germline V CDR1 and CDR2: DFQATT, SNEGSKA (reference sequence). The V end lost 6 bases, the J end lost 1 base, and 12 bases lay between the germline ends. CDR3 amino acids: CSAPGSLNTGELFF. Written as DNA, the CDR3 is TGCAGTGCCCCCGGGAGTCTGAACACCGGGGAGCTGTTTTTT.

The chain couples TRBV15 to TRBJ2-1; the D is unclear. Trimming shortened V by 1 base and J by 5 bases, and 12 bases separated the two germline ends. Germline V lookup: CDR1 LNHNV, CDR2 YYDKDF (reference sequence). The CDR3 spans 15 residues. This CDR3 reads CATSRVSGGNNEQFF. Written as DNA, the CDR3 is TGTGCCACCAGCAGAGTTTCCGGCGGTAACAATGAGCAGTTCTTC.

This clonotype was observed many times. The chain uses TRBV6-2 or TRBV6-3 and TRBJ2-4; tentative D call: TRBD1 (5 bases). V was pared by 6 bases and J by 5 bases, with 14 bases between. This CDR3 has 14 amino acids. Germline V gene lookup returns CDR1 MNHEY and CDR2 SVGEGT. The CDR3 nucleotides read TGTGCCAGCAGGAGGCAGGGTGGGCAAAACATTCAGTACTTC. Translated: CASRRQGGQNIQYF.

The table lists this clonotype with many counts. The chain recombines TRBV29-1 with TRBJ2-3, with TRBD2 matching 10 bases. Losses at the gene ends were 5 bases for V and 3 bases for J; bases not matched to a gene: 14. CDR3 length: 17 amino acids. Germline CDR1 is SQVTM and CDR2 is ANQGSEA. The DNA of the CDR3 is TGCAGCGTTTTACAACAACCGGGACTAGCGTCGACAGATACGCAGTATTTT. Translation gives CSVLQQPGLASTDTQYF.

This clonotype occurred a few times. The rearrangement uses TRBV11-2 and TRBJ2-1; possible D gene TRBD1, 6 bases. Trimming removed 5 bases from V and 9 bases from J, with 20 bases in between. Looked up from germline, CDR1 is SGHAT and CDR2 is FQNNGV. The length of the CDR3 is 15 residues. CDR3 region: CASSLRTALPTEQFF. CDR3 coding DNA: TGTGCCAGCAGCCTAAGGACAGCCCTGCCAACTGAGCAGTTCTTC.

The chain couples TRBV28 to TRBJ2-7; D ambiguous. Deletions cut 5 bases from V and 1 base from J, with 18 bases between. CDR3 size: 16 residues. Germline lookup yields CDR1 MDHEN and CDR2 SYDVKM. The CDR3 loop is CASSDFGSGRSYEQYF. The CDR3 DNA reads TGTGCCAGCAGTGACTTCGGCAGTGGTCGGTCCTACGAGCAGTACTTC. Full variable domain (missing parts from reference TRBV28 and TRBJ2-7): DVKVTQSSRYLVKRTGEKVFLECVQDMDHENMFWYRQDPGLGLRLIYFSYDVKMKEKGDIPEGYSVSREKKERFSLILESASTNQTSMYLCASSDFGSGRSYEQYFGPGTRLTVT.

This clonotype was observed many times. V usage is TRBV6-2 or TRBV6-3 and J usage is TRBJ2-5, with D perhaps given as TRBD1 or TRBD2 (5 bases each). This CDR3 contains 14 residues. Germline V gives CDR1 MNHEY, CDR2 SVGEGT. V was clipped by 5 bases and J by 5 bases, with 15 bases between them. CDR3 protein: CASSRGRWGETQYF. The CDR3 DNA is TGTGCCAGCAGTAGGGGACGATGGGGCGAGACCCAGTACTTC.

In its sample, this clonotype was seen many times. This chain links TRBV10-3 with TRBJ1-2; 8 bases are a match to TRBD1. V shed 7 bases, J shed 8 bases, and the junction held 9 bases outside the gene matches. CDR1 ENHRY and CDR2 SYGVKD come from the germline V gene. The CDR3 has 13 amino acids. The CDR3 DNA follows: TGTGCCATCACCCCGGGACAGGACAGCGGCTACACCTTC. Its translation is CAITPGQDSGYTF.

The table lists this clonotype with a few counts. The rearrangement links TRBV12-3 or TRBV12-4 to TRBJ2-4, with 10 bases lining up with TRBD1. The CDR3 runs to 15 residues. V was clipped by 8 bases and J by 3 bases; unmatched bases: 7. The CDR3 DNA sequence: TGTGCCAGCGCCGGGACAGGGGACTACAAAAACATTCAGTACTTC. Translating gives CASAGTGDYKNIQYF.

This clonotype was seen only a few times. V and J are TRBV5-1 and TRBJ2-5, with 9 bases lining up with TRBD1. Germline V gives CDR1 SGHRS, CDR2 YFSETQ. V lost 6 bases to trimming and J lost 4 bases; unmatched junction nucleotides: 10. The CDR3 runs to 15 residues. CDR3 sequence (DNA): TGCGCCAGCACCCCTAGTGACAGGGGGACAGAGACCCAGTACTTC. Translated, it gives CASTPSDRGTETQYF.

This rearrangement joins TRBV29-1 to TRBJ2-5; D may be TRBD2 (6 bases). The CDR3 runs 13 residues. From germline, CDR1 is SQVTM and CDR2 ANQGSEA. V lost 4 bases and J 2 bases, leaving 11 bases between the germline ends. CDR3 loop: CSVARLDQETQYF. CDR3 in DNA: TGCAGCGTTGCCCGACTAGATCAAGAGACCCAGTACTTC.

This clonotype has only a few counts. The chain joins TRBV12-3 or TRBV12-4 to TRBJ2-7; D gene ambiguous. V lost 0 bases to trimming and J lost 6 bases, with 9 bases between them. The CDR3 extends over 13 amino acids. The CDR3 here is CASSLASYAEQYF. In nucleotides, the CDR3 is TGTGCCAGCAGTTTAGCATCATACGCCGAGCAGTACTTC.

This clonotype was observed a few times. The chain employs TRBV9 and TRBJ2-1; 11 bases map to TRBD2. The junction had 4 bases not matched to a gene; V was cut back by 0 bases and J by 5 bases. This CDR3 contains 16 residues. Germline CDR1 and CDR2: SGDLS and YYNGEE. CDR3 in DNA: TGTGCCAGCAGCGTAGGTCTAGCGGGAGGCAACAATGAGCAGTTCTTC. Translated, it gives CASSVGLAGGNNEQFF.

There are many counts of this clonotype. The rearrangement links TRBV18 to TRBJ2-1; D tentatively reads TRBD1 or TRBD2 (5 bases each). V gave up 8 bases and J gave up 7 bases, with 24 bases separating them. Germline CDR1 reads KGHSH; CDR2 reads LQKENI. The CDR3 extends over 16 amino acids. Here the CDR3 reads CASTENWANEGNEQFF. CDR3 coding DNA: TGTGCCAGCACCGAAAATTGGGCCAACGAGGGGAATGAGCAGTTCTTC.

The chain has TRBV19 and TRBJ2-1; a possible D gene is TRBD1 (5 bases). The CDR3 sequence is 17 residues long. Trimming took 7 bases from V and 0 from J, leaving 19 bases between them. From germline, CDR1 is LNHDA and CDR2 SQIVND (reference sequence). The CDR3: CASKRLIQGTSYNEQFF. The CDR3 DNA is TGTGCCAGTAAAAGACTCATCCAGGGTACCTCCTACAATGAGCAGTTCTTC.

At least ten counts were recorded for this clonotype. This chain uses TRBV7-2 with TRBJ2-7, with TRBD2 as a possible D gene (6 bases). The CDR3 is made up of 12 amino acids. Per germline, CDR1 SGHTA and CDR2 FQGNSA. The V and J ends lost 5 bases and 4 bases respectively, with 9 bases between them. The CDR3 nucleotides read TGTGCCAGCAGCCCGGAGGGGTACGAGCAGTACTTC. This codes for CASSPEGYEQYF.

The sample holds a few counts of this clonotype. The chain combines TRBV12-3 or TRBV12-4 with TRBJ2-3; D is possibly TRBD2 (5 bases). The CDR3 is 13 residues long. V was cut by 7 bases and J by 2 bases, with 10 bases left in between. The CDR3 region is CASKTGFTDTQYF. The CDR3 DNA is TGTGCCAGCAAAACGGGGTTCACAGATACGCAGTATTTT.

This clonotype was seen many times. The genes are TRBV5-1 and TRBJ2-3; TRBD1 matches at 7 bases. Germline V gene sequence: CDR1 SGHRS, CDR2 YFSETQ. The CDR3 covers 14 residues. V was pared by 6 bases and J by 2 bases, with 6 bases of the junction left unmatched. The CDR3: CASTKGTDTDTQYF. CDR3 coding DNA: TGCGCCAGCACGAAGGGGACAGACACAGATACGCAGTATTTT.

This clonotype has only a few counts. The V gene is TRBV6-2 or TRBV6-3, the J gene TRBJ1-1; possibly TRBD1 for D (5 bases). Germline V CDR1 and CDR2: MNHEY, SVGEGT. V was cut by 0 bases and J by 11 bases, with 16 bases left in between. The length of the CDR3 is 14 residues. The CDR3 DNA reads as TGTGCCAGCAGTTACTCGGACATCCTGCCAGGGGCTTTCTTT. Translated, it gives CASSYSDILPGAFF.